This T cell receptor beta chain originates from a study of human versus mouse CDR3 diversity and MHC coevolution. Study overall: Each sample yielded about 5.5 x 10^6 to 1.7 x 10^7 valid reads.

The germline V and J ends were trimmed by 5 bases and 0 bases, with 8 bases remaining between them. Germline V gene sequence: CDR1 SGHAT, CDR2 FQNNGV. The CDR3 is made up of 15 amino acids. Note on this clone: Its antigen is as yet unknown.

The method was immunoSEQ multiplex PCR; TCRdb's version includes in-frame clones alone and lacks a portion of them. This table holds about 81,000 clones, around 93% found once. General study findings and limits: On average, humans showed more CDR3 deletions and insertions than mice.

The source of this sequence is a person aged 25 to 75 in good health. The source material was naive CD4+ T cells from blood. Specified subset: CD45RO-negative CD62L-positive naive CD4 T cells. This chain links TRBV11-2 with TRBJ2-6, with unresolved D. CDR3 in amino acids: CASSTYSSGANVLTF. CDR3 nucleotide sequence: TGTGCCAGCAGCACCTACTCCTCTGGGGCCAACGTCCTGACTTTC. The full variable domain, rest sourced from reference TRBV11-2 and TRBJ2-6, is EAGVAQSPRYKIIEKRQSVAFWCNPISGHATLYWYQQILGQGPKLLIQFQNNGVVDDSQLPKDRFSAERLKGVDSTLKIQPAKLEDSAVYLCASSTYSSGANVLTFGAGSRLTVL.